This TCR beta chain was captured in a study of shared clonotypes between healthy human individuals. CD4+ cells underwent separation, giving CD45RA+ naive and CD45RA-negative memory subsets. Of note for this clone: Its antigen is undetermined.

V was clipped by 4 bases and J by 7 bases; unmatched bases: 12. The CDR3 covers 17 residues. The V gene's germline CDR1 is MNHEY and CDR2 SMNVEV (reference sequence). Measured with immunoSEQ multiplex PCR; TCRdb has only the in-frame clones, and not every one. The sample contains around 2.5 million clones, roughly 93% of which appear only once. Study-level points and caveats: Estimated richness values were generally larger in naive subsets than in memory subsets.

The TCR originated in a young man in good health. Some clones in this sample may be carry-over from other donors' samples. Sequenced material: naive CD4+ T cells from PBMCs. The sample's subset: CD45RA+ positively selected. V gene TRBV27 combines with J gene TRBJ2-1; 11 nucleotides agree with TRBD2. The CDR3 loop reads CASSYSPRGLAENEQFF. The CDR3 DNA reads TGTGCCAGCAGTTACTCACCGCGGGGACTAGCGGAAAATGAGCAGTTCTTC.